These T cell receptor beta chains were read from a single sample in a study of T-cell reconstitution after alpha-beta-depleted transplantation in children. TCRdb re-called the PCR reads with MiXCR, one entry per CDR3 protein. The repertoire has roughly 500,000 distinct CDR3 sequences, around 13% of them found once; the top ten carry around 6.1%. The specimen comprised PBMCs from the stem cell graft donor, sampled from the stem cell graft. Receptors originate from a human donor who donated a stem cell graft to a child with combined immunodeficiency. Both conserved end residues are part of each CDR3.

v_call	cdr3_length	j_call	cdr3_aa
TRBV7-9	14	TRBJ2-1	CASIPGQTYNEQFF
TRBV11-2	12	TRBJ2-1	CASSPGTTEQFF
TRBV5-1	16	TRBJ2-4	CASSSEAGGSRNIQYF
TRBV5-1	18	TRBJ2-1	CASSLRGLAGGPRNEQFF
TRBV6-5	14	TRBJ2-7	CASRTPGTFYEQYF
TRBV4-2	15	TRBJ1-2	CASSREDRANYGYTF
TRBV5-1	15	TRBJ2-1	CASSLGREFYNEQFF
TRBV20-1	13	TRBJ1-1	CSARVLMSTEAFF
TRBV5-6	16	TRBJ2-4	CASSSYGGEAKNIQYF
TRBV24-1	11	TRBJ1-1	CATSDGTEAFF
TRBV4-2	14	TRBJ2-5	CASSRAGEQETQYF
TRBV5-1	15	TRBJ2-1	CASSPVSPLGDEQFF
TRBV11-3	12	TRBJ2-2	CASSSPGLELFF
TRBV5-1	14	TRBJ2-1	CASSGASSYNEQFF
TRBV5-1	14	TRBJ2-5	CASSLSGGAKTQYF
TRBV15	16	TRBJ2-1	CATSRDSGAGYNEQFF
TRBV24-1	13	TRBJ2-2	CATSPGGTGELFF
TRBV18	14	TRBJ2-1	CASSPPMYQGEQFF
TRBV12-3/TRBV12-4	14	TRBJ2-1	CASGNIRHGGEQFF
TRBV5-4	11	TRBJ2-3	CASSLGAGLYF
TRBV4-3	15	TRBJ2-7	CASSQDDGPTYEQYF
TRBV29-1	13	TRBJ2-5	CSVEFTGGETQYF
TRBV7-2	15	TRBJ1-1	CASSFMGRVNTEAFF
TRBV28	15	TRBJ2-5	CASSPYRGTQETQYF
TRBV12-3/TRBV12-4	14	TRBJ2-7	CASSLNRRSYEQYF
TRBV5-1	12	TRBJ2-7	CASSAEVREQYF
TRBV9	14	TRBJ1-2	CASSVGWANYGYTF
TRBV12-3/TRBV12-4	17	TRBJ2-3	CASSHRLAGVVADTQYF
TRBV4-2	14	TRBJ2-3	CASSQEASVYTQYF
TRBV28	15	TRBJ2-7	CASSGDGTTLREQYF